A selection of T cell receptor beta chains follows, all from one sample in a study of T-cell reconstitution after alpha-beta-depleted transplantation in children. TCRdb reprocessed the PCR reads with MiXCR, giving one entry per CDR3 protein. The sample lists around 440,000 distinct CDR3 sequences, 8% to 11% seen once, with around 2.2% in the top ten. Source: PBMCs, taken before TCRalphabeta/CD19-depleted stem cell transplant. All receptors derive from a child aged 2-9 years with inherited bone marrow failure, due to receive a stem cell transplant. Both conserved end residues are part of each CDR3. Each record gives: J gene, clone size, V gene, D gene, CDR3 protein, CDR3 DNA. A D gene is named only where the DNA matches it firmly. Size tells how often a clone was seen (once, few, many) or the class of an expanded clone, and some rows leave it out.

j_call: TRBJ2-3; clone_size: many; v_call: TRBV27; d_call: NA; cdr3_aa: CASSHRHLTDTQYF; cdr3_nt: TGTGCCAGCAGTCATAGACACCTCACAGATACGCAGTATTTT
j_call: TRBJ2-1; clone_size: NA; v_call: TRBV19; d_call: NA; cdr3_aa: CASSIGTENEQFF; cdr3_nt: TGTGCCAGTAGTATAGGGACAGAAAATGAGCAGTTCTTC
j_call: TRBJ2-1; clone_size: NA; v_call: TRBV10-2; d_call: TRBD2; cdr3_aa: CASRDWGAGGPLYEQFF; cdr3_nt: TGCGCCAGCAGGGATTGGGGAGCGGGAGGGCCTCTGTATGAGCAGTTCTTC
j_call: TRBJ2-7; clone_size: NA; v_call: TRBV18; d_call: NA; cdr3_aa: CASSPETMAGEQYF; cdr3_nt: TGTGCCAGCTCACCGGAGACAATGGCGGGCGAGCAGTACTTC
j_call: TRBJ2-7; clone_size: few; v_call: TRBV10-3; d_call: TRBD1; cdr3_aa: CAISGGGQGDGEQYF; cdr3_nt: TGTGCCATCAGTGGCGGGGGACAGGGAGATGGAGAGCAGTACTTC
j_call: TRBJ2-1; clone_size: many; v_call: TRBV5-1; d_call: TRBD2; cdr3_aa: CASSSGLAGGGYNEQFF; cdr3_nt: TGCGCCAGCAGCTCGGGACTAGCGGGAGGGGGATACAATGAGCAGTTCTTC
j_call: TRBJ2-5; clone_size: NA; v_call: TRBV7-9; d_call: NA; cdr3_aa: CASSPTVAQGYQETQYF; cdr3_nt: TGTGCCAGCAGCCCGACCGTCGCGCAGGGATACCAAGAGACCCAGTACTTC
j_call: TRBJ2-3; clone_size: many; v_call: TRBV29-1; d_call: NA; cdr3_aa: CSIYTDTQYF; cdr3_nt: TGCAGCATTTACACAGATACGCAGTATTTT
j_call: TRBJ1-3; clone_size: many; v_call: TRBV7-2; d_call: NA; cdr3_aa: CASSLTGNTIYF; cdr3_nt: TGTGCCAGCAGCTTGACTGGAAACACCATATATTTT
j_call: TRBJ2-4; clone_size: few; v_call: TRBV5-6; d_call: TRBD1; cdr3_aa: CASSLQGLSKNIQYF; cdr3_nt: TGTGCCAGCAGCCTACAGGGGTTGTCCAAAAACATTCAGTACTTC
j_call: TRBJ1-2; clone_size: many; v_call: TRBV7-9; d_call: NA; cdr3_aa: CASSLNSGEVYGYTF; cdr3_nt: TGTGCCAGCAGCTTAAACTCGGGGGAGGTCTATGGCTACACCTTC
j_call: TRBJ2-2; clone_size: many; v_call: TRBV7-2; d_call: TRBD1; cdr3_aa: CASSRDRANGELFF; cdr3_nt: TGTGCCAGCAGCCGCGACAGGGCGAACGGGGAGCTGTTTTTT
j_call: TRBJ2-7; clone_size: NA; v_call: TRBV19; d_call: NA; cdr3_aa: CASTHRAEQYF; cdr3_nt: TGTGCCAGTACTCACAGGGCCGAGCAGTACTTC
j_call: TRBJ2-1; clone_size: many; v_call: TRBV20-1; d_call: TRBD2; cdr3_aa: CSAVAGGRDSEQFF; cdr3_nt: TGCAGTGCTGTAGCGGGAGGAAGGGATAGTGAGCAGTTCTTC
j_call: TRBJ2-2; clone_size: NA; v_call: TRBV11-2; d_call: TRBD2; cdr3_aa: CASSPTPSGSLTGELFF; cdr3_nt: TGTGCCAGCAGCCCGACCCCTAGCGGGAGCCTAACCGGGGAGCTGTTTTTT
j_call: TRBJ2-2; clone_size: many; v_call: TRBV24-1; d_call: NA; cdr3_aa: CATSDSDPAGTGELFF; cdr3_nt: TGTGCCACCAGTGACTCGGACCCGGCGGGCACCGGGGAGCTGTTTTTT
j_call: TRBJ1-2; clone_size: many; v_call: TRBV7-2; d_call: TRBD1; cdr3_aa: CASSAGQGDGYTF; cdr3_nt: TGTGCCAGCAGCGCGGGACAGGGCGATGGCTACACCTTC
j_call: TRBJ2-5; clone_size: many; v_call: TRBV28; d_call: TRBD2; cdr3_aa: CASSPGLAGGEETQYF; cdr3_nt: TGTGCCAGCAGTCCGGGACTAGCGGGAGGAGAAGAGACCCAGTACTTC
j_call: TRBJ2-2; clone_size: many; v_call: TRBV6-2/TRBV6-3; d_call: NA; cdr3_aa: CASSLLAGTGELFF; cdr3_nt: TGTGCCAGCAGTCTACTCGCGGGGACCGGGGAGCTGTTTTTT
j_call: TRBJ1-2; clone_size: many; v_call: TRBV28; d_call: NA; cdr3_aa: CASRGDSYYGYTF; cdr3_nt: TGTGCCAGCAGGGGCGACTCTTACTATGGCTACACCTTC
j_call: TRBJ2-1; clone_size: NA; v_call: TRBV2; d_call: NA; cdr3_aa: CASTLDLFSLYNEQFF; cdr3_nt: TGTGCCAGCACTCTTGACCTATTTAGCCTTTACAATGAGCAGTTCTTC
j_call: TRBJ1-2; clone_size: many; v_call: TRBV20-1; d_call: NA; cdr3_aa: CSAREGWESGYTF; cdr3_nt: TGCAGTGCTAGAGAAGGGTGGGAAAGCGGCTACACCTTC
j_call: TRBJ2-1; clone_size: few; v_call: TRBV9; d_call: TRBD1; cdr3_aa: CASSVYGTGAPDEQFF; cdr3_nt: TGTGCCAGCAGCGTTTATGGGACAGGGGCCCCTGATGAGCAGTTCTTC
j_call: TRBJ1-2; clone_size: many; v_call: TRBV15; d_call: NA; cdr3_aa: CATSRDGGYTF; cdr3_nt: TGTGCCACCAGCAGAGATGGTGGCTACACCTTC
j_call: TRBJ2-5; clone_size: NA; v_call: TRBV5-6; d_call: NA; cdr3_aa: CASSLVGGTQETQYF; cdr3_nt: TGTGCCAGCAGCTTGGTCGGAGGGACTCAAGAGACCCAGTACTTC
j_call: TRBJ2-1; clone_size: many; v_call: TRBV15; d_call: TRBD2; cdr3_aa: CATSQSPDGLGYNEQFF; cdr3_nt: TGTGCCACCAGCCAGAGTCCGGACGGACTAGGGTACAATGAGCAGTTCTTC
j_call: TRBJ1-6; clone_size: many; v_call: TRBV12-3/TRBV12-4; d_call: TRBD1; cdr3_aa: CASRGQYNSPLHF; cdr3_nt: TGTGCCAGCAGGGGACAGTATAATTCACCCCTCCACTTT
j_call: TRBJ2-2; clone_size: many; v_call: TRBV6-1; d_call: NA; cdr3_aa: CASRGFHNPGELFF; cdr3_nt: TGTGCCAGCAGGGGATTCCACAATCCCGGGGAGCTGTTTTTT
j_call: TRBJ2-3; clone_size: many; v_call: TRBV7-2; d_call: TRBD1; cdr3_aa: CASSLVGGVVDTQYF; cdr3_nt: TGTGCCAGCAGCTTAGTAGGGGGCGTAGTGGATACGCAGTATTTT
j_call: TRBJ1-5; clone_size: few; v_call: TRBV12-3/TRBV12-4; d_call: TRBD1; cdr3_aa: CASSSPGQPNQPQHF; cdr3_nt: TGTGCCAGCAGTTCCCCGGGACAGCCTAATCAGCCCCAGCATTTT
j_call: TRBJ2-7; clone_size: many; v_call: TRBV12-3/TRBV12-4; d_call: NA; cdr3_aa: CASSRLTGPYEQYF; cdr3_nt: TGTGCCAGCAGTCGCCTGACAGGACCCTACGAGCAGTACTTC
j_call: TRBJ2-3; clone_size: many; v_call: TRBV3-1; d_call: TRBD1; cdr3_aa: CASSHSGRTGSPDTQYF; cdr3_nt: TGTGCCAGCAGCCATTCGGGTCGGACAGGGTCCCCAGATACGCAGTATTTT
j_call: TRBJ2-7; clone_size: NA; v_call: TRBV11-2; d_call: NA; cdr3_aa: CASSLAGPLSEQYF; cdr3_nt: TGTGCCAGCAGCTTAGCCGGACCGTTGTCGGAGCAGTACTTC
j_call: TRBJ2-7; clone_size: NA; v_call: TRBV4-3; d_call: NA; cdr3_aa: CASSQSLTPGHSGYEQYF; cdr3_nt: TGCGCCAGCAGCCAGAGCCTTACTCCGGGACACTCTGGGTACGAGCAGTACTTC
j_call: TRBJ2-7; clone_size: many; v_call: TRBV5-4; d_call: TRBD2; cdr3_aa: CASSSGLAGTYEQYF; cdr3_nt: TGTGCCAGCAGCTCGGGACTAGCGGGAACCTACGAGCAGTACTTC
j_call: TRBJ1-1; clone_size: many; v_call: TRBV27; d_call: NA; cdr3_aa: CASSLPRVSEIHTEAFF; cdr3_nt: TGTGCCAGCAGCCTCCCCCGCGTCAGCGAGATCCACACTGAAGCTTTCTTT
j_call: TRBJ1-2; clone_size: few; v_call: TRBV27; d_call: NA; cdr3_aa: CASSHAPSGWGGYGYTF; cdr3_nt: TGTGCCAGCAGTCACGCCCCTTCGGGTTGGGGGGGATATGGCTACACCTTC
j_call: TRBJ2-7; clone_size: many; v_call: TRBV7-9; d_call: NA; cdr3_aa: CATSRLDSSYEQYF; cdr3_nt: TGTGCCACGTCGCGACTGGACAGCTCCTACGAGCAGTACTTC
j_call: TRBJ2-7; clone_size: few; v_call: TRBV7-9; d_call: NA; cdr3_aa: CASRNRDLEQYF; cdr3_nt: TGTGCCAGCAGGAACAGGGACCTCGAGCAGTACTTC
j_call: TRBJ2-7; clone_size: many; v_call: TRBV28; d_call: NA; cdr3_aa: CASTRDVGSYEQYF; cdr3_nt: TGTGCCAGTACCCGGGACGTAGGCTCCTACGAGCAGTACTTC
j_call: TRBJ1-2; clone_size: many; v_call: TRBV5-1; d_call: NA; cdr3_aa: CASSLEGTYGYTF; cdr3_nt: TGCGCCAGCAGCTTGGAAGGGACCTATGGCTACACCTTC